A selection of T cell receptor beta chains follows, all from one sample in a study of shared clonotypes between healthy human individuals. Sequencing used immunoSEQ multiplex PCR; TCRdb keeps in-frame clones, though not all of them. The sample includes some 980,000 clones, over 60% of them seen just once. The sample taken for sequencing was memory CD4+ T cells sorted from blood. The receptors were sampled from a man aged 18 to 29 in good health. Each CDR3 is given with its conserved first and last residue. The D gene is left open where the match is weak. Not all rows give a size; the values are once, few, many and, for expanded clones, a class.

clone size,V gene,J gene,D gene,CDR3 DNA,CDR3 protein
-,TRBV11-2,TRBJ2-3,TRBD2,TGTGCCAGCAGCTTGGTTTCGGGGACTAGTTTTCCAGATACGCAGTATTTT,CASSLVSGTSFPDTQYF
-,TRBV6-5,TRBJ2-7,TRBD2,TGTGCCAGCAAGACTAGCGGGGGTTCCTACGAGCAGTACTTC,CASKTSGGSYEQYF
few,TRBV9,TRBJ2-7,-,TGTGCCAGCAGCGTAGGTAAGGGGGACGAGCAGTACTTC,CASSVGKGDEQYF
-,TRBV4-2,TRBJ2-7,-,TGTGCCAGCAGCCAAGATTCGAGAGACGAGCAGTACTTC,CASSQDSRDEQYF
-,TRBV5-1,TRBJ1-6,-,TGCGCCAGCAGTCCGAGAATTTCCGGGACTTCGGGTTCACCCCTCCACTTT,CASSPRISGTSGSPLHF
-,TRBV4-3,TRBJ2-3,-,TGCGCCAGCAGCCAACAATTAGCGGCCACAGATACGCAGTATTTT,CASSQQLAATDTQYF
once,TRBV6-5,TRBJ2-3,-,TGTGCCAGCAGTTACGGAGGAGGCACAGATACGCAGTATTTT,CASSYGGGTDTQYF
many,TRBV5-3,TRBJ1-2,-,TGTGCCAGAAGCTTGGCGACGCCCCTCTATGGCTACACCTTC,CARSLATPLYGYTF
-,TRBV27,TRBJ2-3,TRBD1,TGTGCCAGCAGACAACAGGGGGCATCGGATACGCAGTATTTT,CASRQQGASDTQYF
-,TRBV7-2,TRBJ2-3,TRBD2,TGTGCCAGCAGACGGACTAGCGGGAGCACAGATACGCAGTATTTT,CASRRTSGSTDTQYF